One T cell receptor beta chain is described in this entry. This clone showed up just a few times. It has no known antigen specificity. Within one base of it there is no much larger clone, and no base qualities were kept. From cysteine to phenylalanine, the CDR3 is 15 amino acids long. Of the read, only the CDR3 DNA is kept; its 45 bases are in frame from base 1. V trim: 6 bases; J trim: 6 bases; unmatched bases: 6. In the germline V gene, CDR1 corresponds to MNHNS and CDR2 to SASEGT. These data originate in a study of metastatic and nonmetastatic thyroid tumors (dated by TCRdb to about 2020). Turning to the overall study: Repertoires were compared across peripheral blood and tumor or nodule tissue samples from malignant and benign thyroid patients.

Libraries were prepared through PCR. The sample was run on an Illumina HiSeq 4000. High-throughput sequencing was used to profile the CDR3 region of the TCR beta-chain in every patient. Per the source publication's procedure: The researchers built a classifier to tell apart papillary thyroid cancer patients with distant metastasis, based on CDR3 differences among clinicopathological groups. Repertoire diversity was assessed with the Shannon index, and tumor-blood repertoire similarity with the Morisita-Horn index. TCRdb passed the public sequencing reads through fastp at Q25 and MiXCR, retaining productive beta sequences. The V and J calls, along with clone size, are taken from TCRdb and not from the paper's own processing. The sample table records over 20,000 clones; over 25% of these occur just once. The ten largest clones take up 14% of the sample. What the work shows at the level of the full study, not this receptor alone: In both blood and tumor samples, malignant tumors were reported to have significantly higher TCR beta diversity than benign nodules.

No patient had received any treatment before thyroid surgery. The study retrospectively analysed patient clinical samples collected from the early 2010s to the late 2010s using T-cell receptor beta sequencing. The chain was built from TRBV6-1 and TRBJ2-1, with 12 junctional bases fitting TRBD2. Sequencing was performed on tumor tissue. The sequence was collected from a male donor with papillary thyroid cancer or a benign thyroid nodule (not recorded which). Some clones in this sample may be carry-over from other donors' samples. The CDR3 in this case is CASRVTSGGSNEQFF. In nucleotides, the sequence is TGTGCCAGCAGGGTGACTAGCGGGGGCTCCAATGAGCAGTTCTTC.